This T cell receptor (beta chain) was identified in a study of T cell responses to AZD1222 COVID-19 vaccine. Study-level points and caveats: The sample set comprised mostly white British donors with more females, and clonal diversity was possibly underestimated.

Details on this clone: Its antigen is unidentified.

V was clipped by 4 bases and J by 7 bases; unmatched bases: 11. Germline CDR1 MNHEY, CDR2 SVGEGT. This CDR3 is 15 amino acids long. TCRdb keeps only in-frame clones here, not all; method: immunoSEQ multiplex PCR. The profile shows some 100,000 clones, around 90% of them singletons. This chain uses TRBV6-2 or TRBV6-3 with TRBJ2-5; the match to TRBD1 covers 8 bases. This TCR was recovered from an adult in good health. Sequenced here: peripheral blood, sampled on day 0 of AZD1222 vaccination. The CDR3 protein is CASSLTQRTGPTQYF. The CDR3 DNA sequence: TGTGCCAGCAGTTTGACGCAGCGGACAGGGCCGACCCAGTACTTC.